Below are 20 T cell receptor beta chains sequenced from a single sample in a study of cytomegalovirus exposure and HLA in healthy donors. This PCR relied on a set of 60 Vbeta primers and 13 Jbeta primers. Sequenced by immunoSEQ multiplex PCR; TCRdb stores in-frame clones only, minus some. In the table there are around 100,000 clones, 85% to 90% of which are singletons. The specimen was PBMCs. The receptors were gathered from a man aged 25 to 40 in good health and CMV-seronegative.

This clone has a single count. The V call is TRBV7-3, the J call TRBJ2-3; 11 bases are a match to TRBD2. Germline V lookup: CDR1 SGHTA, CDR2 FQGTGA. The CDR3 is 15 amino acids. With V trimmed by 3 bases and J by 5 bases, 4 bases remained unmatched. CDR3 sequence (DNA): TGTGCCAGCAGCTTCCTAGCGGGGGGAGGAGATACGCAGTATTTT. This codes for CASSFLAGGGDTQYF. Full variable domain (rest looked up from reference TRBV7-3 and TRBJ2-3): GAGVSQTPSNKVTEKGKYVELRCDPISGHTALYWYRQSLGQGPEFLIYFQGTGAADDSGLPNDRFFAVRPEGSVSTLKIQRTERGDSAVYLCASSFLAGGGDTQYFGPGTRLTVL.

The chain joins TRBV18 to TRBJ1-4, with 9 bases fitting TRBD1. The CDR3 covers 16 residues. V lost 3 bases to trimming and J lost 0 bases; unmatched junction nucleotides: 2. CDR1 is KGHSH, CDR2 LQKENI, per germline. For the CDR3, the DNA is TGTGCCAGCTCACCGGGACAGGGAACAACTAATGAAAAACTGTTTTTT. Its translation: CASSPGQGTTNEKLFF.

The gene calls are TRBV15 and TRBJ1-3; TRBD1 aligns across 7 bases. The length of the CDR3 is 13 residues. Trimming at V came to 5 bases and at J to 2 bases, leaving 0 bases not matched to a gene. The germline V gene encodes CDR1 LNHNV and CDR2 YYDKDF (reference sequence). The CDR3 DNA follows: TGTGCCACCAGCGGGACAGCTGGAAACACCATATATTTT. This translates into CATSGTAGNTIYF.

V and J are TRBV18 and TRBJ2-1; 11 bases are shared with TRBD2. The J segment lost 10 bases and the V segment lost 6 bases, leaving 14 bases of the junction unmatched. This CDR3 has 16 amino acids. In germline, CDR1 is KGHSH, CDR2 LQKENI. The CDR3 sequence: CASSPRELAGVGEQFF. The CDR3 region has the DNA TGTGCCAGCTCCCCGCGAGAACTAGCGGGAGTGGGAGAGCAGTTCTTC.

V is TRBV5-5 and J is TRBJ2-7; the D is unclear. The V and J ends lost 3 bases and 2 bases respectively, with 3 bases between them. Germline CDR1 SGHKS, CDR2 YYEKEE (reference sequence). This CDR3 has 11 amino acids. The CDR3 coding sequence is TGTGCCAGCAGCTCGGCCTACGAGCAGTACTTC. Translating gives CASSSAYEQYF.

The chain carries TRBV5-4 and TRBJ2-7, with 8 nucleotides matching TRBD2. This CDR3 is 15 amino acids long. J gave up 2 bases and V 0 bases, and 4 bases lay outside the gene matches. Germline assignment: CDR1 SGHNT and CDR2 YYREEE (reference sequence). Here the CDR3 reads CASSLDGGGTYEQYF. The CDR3 DNA reads as TGTGCCAGCAGCTTGGATGGCGGGGGGACCTACGAGCAGTACTTC.

This chain connects TRBV19 to TRBJ2-3, with D hard to call. V lost 3 bases to trimming and J lost 8 bases, with 9 bases between them. CDR3 size: 12 residues. CDR1 and CDR2 (germline): LNHDA, SQIVND (reference sequence). The CDR3 reads CASSISPGTQYF. DNA of the CDR3: TGTGCCAGTAGTATCTCCCCCGGTACGCAGTATTTT.

This chain joins TRBV9 and TRBJ1-4, with a possible D match to TRBD1 (5 bases). This CDR3 comprises 14 residues. V was cut by 3 bases and J by 6 bases, with 12 bases left in between. The germline CDR1 and CDR2 sequences are SGDLS and YYNGEE. In DNA form, the CDR3 reads TGTGCCAGCAGCGCGACAGACGGAGATGAAAAACTGTTTTTT. Translated: CASSATDGDEKLFF.

The chain uses TRBV7-3 and TRBJ2-3, with a tentative D call TRBD1 (6 bases). This CDR3 has 14 amino acids. In germline, CDR1 is SGHTA, CDR2 FQGTGA. V was cut by 4 bases and J by 3 bases, with 11 bases left in between. For the CDR3, the DNA is TGTGCCAGCAGCTCCTGGACAGAGACAGATACGCAGTATTTT. Translating it yields CASSSWTETDTQYF.

The chain links TRBV5-1 to TRBJ2-3; TRBD2 matches at 8 bases. Germline CDR1 and CDR2: SGHRS and YFSETQ. The CDR3 sequence is 18 residues long. The trim removed 4 bases at V and 2 bases at J, leaving 15 bases unmatched. The CDR3: CASSLHRGAGGITDTQYF. In DNA form, the CDR3 reads TGCGCCAGCAGCCTACATCGAGGGGCGGGGGGAATCACAGATACGCAGTATTTT.

The chain uses TRBV4-2 and TRBJ1-2, with 7 positions matching TRBD1. V trimming: 0 bases; J trimming: 5 bases; junction bases outside the gene matches: 0. The germline gives CDR1 LGHNA, CDR2 YNFKEQ. The CDR3 totals 13 residues. The DNA for the CDR3 is TGTGCCAGCAGCCAAGAGACAGGGTATGGCTACACCTTC. Residues: CASSQETGYGYTF.

A few counts support this clone. CDR3 DNA sequence: TGCGCCAGCAGCTTGGGTTCGGTTCACTCTGGAAACACCATATATTTT. Residues: CASSLGSVHSGNTIYF. This chain links TRBV5-1 with TRBJ1-3, with D unclear. The CDR3 spans 16 residues. With 0 bases removed from V and 0 bases from J, the gap between germline ends came to 10 bases. Per the germline V gene, CDR1 is SGHRS and CDR2 is YFSETQ.

The chain uses TRBV5-6 and TRBJ2-7; 12 bases fit TRBD2. The CDR3 consists of 15 residues. Germline V gives CDR1 SGHDT, CDR2 YYEEEE. After removal of 4 bases from V and 2 bases from J, the junction contained 4 bases not matched to a gene. CDR3 sequence reads: CASSLWTSGAYEQYF. Written as DNA, the CDR3 is TGTGCCAGCAGCCTCTGGACTAGCGGGGCCTACGAGCAGTACTTC.

This clone was seen only once. The junction does not match germline at one end; this may be a read error. V and J are TRBV6-1 and TRBJ2-3, with a weak D call TRBD2 (6 bases). The CDR3 is made up of 14 amino acids. From germline, CDR1 is MNHNS and CDR2 SASEGT. The CDR3, as DNA: TGCGCGGGAAGTGGATGGAGTTCCCCAGATACGCAGTATTTT. This codes for CAGSGWSSPDTQYF.

V is TRBV25-1 and J is TRBJ1-5; 7 nucleotides line up with TRBD1. The CDR3 has 13 amino acids. From germline, CDR1 is MGHDK and CDR2 SYGVNS. The V and J ends lost 8 bases and 3 bases, in that order; junction bases with no gene match: 4. The CDR3 DNA reads TGTGCCAGCCGACAGGGACCCAATCAGCCCCAGCATTTT. Translating it yields CASRQGPNQPQHF.

This chain joins TRBV2 and TRBJ1-4, with TRBD1 as a possible D gene (6 bases). Trimming took 6 bases from V and 4 from J, leaving 12 bases between them. Germline lookup yields CDR1 SNHLY and CDR2 FYNNEI. This CDR3 spans 14 amino acids. CDR3 loop: CASSPGTYNEKLFF. CDR3 coding DNA: TGTGCCAGCAGCCCTGGGACATATAATGAAAAACTGTTTTTT.

The chain joins TRBV19 to TRBJ2-7; TRBD1 matches 9 bases. V lost 2 bases to trimming and J lost 3 bases; unmatched junction nucleotides: 8. This CDR3 has 16 residues. Germline V lookup: CDR1 LNHDA, CDR2 SQIVND (reference sequence). The CDR3 DNA is TGTGCCAGTAGTATATCGACGGACAGGGGCAGCTACGAGCAGTACTTC. It is translated as CASSISTDRGSYEQYF.

This chain uses TRBV6-5 with TRBJ1-3; D is undetermined. V dropped 6 bases and J dropped 4 bases, with 13 bases sitting between them. Germline V CDR1 and CDR2: MNHEY, SVGAGI. This CDR3 has 14 amino acids. This chain's CDR3 is CASSQRVYGNTIYF. CDR3 sequence (DNA): TGTGCCAGCAGCCAGAGGGTGTACGGAAACACCATATATTTT.

The V call is TRBV30, the J call TRBJ1-1; possibly TRBD1 for D (6 bases). The germline gives CDR1 GTSNPN, CDR2 SVGIG (reference sequence). The CDR3 is made up of 13 amino acids. V gave up 0 bases and J gave up 7 bases, with 12 bases separating them. CDR3 sequence (DNA): TGTGCCTGGAGTGTAGGGGGAAATGGTGAAGCTTTCTTT. It codes for CAWSVGGNGEAFF.

This clone was recorded a few times. CDR3 residues: CASSYEISGTDTQYF. CDR3 DNA: TGTGCCAGCAGTTACGAGATTAGTGGCACAGATACGCAGTATTTT. This sequence joins TRBV6-5 and TRBJ2-3; D unclear. This CDR3 has 15 amino acids. Trimming removed 2 bases at V and 1 base at J, with 10 bases between. Per germline, CDR1 MNHEY and CDR2 SVGAGI.